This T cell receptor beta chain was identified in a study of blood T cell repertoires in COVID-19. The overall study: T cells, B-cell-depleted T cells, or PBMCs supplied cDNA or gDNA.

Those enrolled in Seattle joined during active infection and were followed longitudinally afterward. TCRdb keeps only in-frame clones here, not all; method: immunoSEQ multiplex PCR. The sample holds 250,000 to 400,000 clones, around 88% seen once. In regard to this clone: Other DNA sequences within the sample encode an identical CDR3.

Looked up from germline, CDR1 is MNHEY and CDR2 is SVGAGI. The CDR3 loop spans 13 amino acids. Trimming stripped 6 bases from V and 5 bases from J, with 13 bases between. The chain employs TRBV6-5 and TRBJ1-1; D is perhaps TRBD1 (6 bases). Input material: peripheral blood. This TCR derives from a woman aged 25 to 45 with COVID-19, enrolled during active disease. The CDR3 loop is CASSRGGGTEAFF. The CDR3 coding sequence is TGTGCCAGCAGCAGGGGTGGGGGAACTGAAGCTTTCTTT.